This TCR beta chain was sequenced in a study of blood T cells in healthy people across ages. Trimming pared 3 bases from V and 3 bases from J, leaving 13 bases between. CDR3 length: 15 amino acids. With respect to this clonotype: The antigen is not known.

Donor samples were obtained from healthy Caucasian individuals from Russia, aged 6 to 90. Study findings and constraints: Total diversity from one million sequenced T cells was likely underestimated.

Primers used in a second PCR of about 7 to 12 cycles were a sample-barcoded 5' primer and a J-beta primer mix. TCRdb passed the 5' RACE reads through MiXCR, listing each CDR3 protein once. The data hold approximately 670,000 distinct CDR3 sequences, with 35% to 50% observed a single time. The V and J genes are TRBV12-3 or TRBV12-4 and TRBJ2-3, with TRBD2 as a possible D gene (6 bases). The sample consisted of blood. This receptor was identified in a man older than 75 in good health. Written as DNA, the CDR3 is TGTGCCAGCAGTTTCCGACTAGGTGGGACAGATACGCAGTATTTT. Amino acid sequence: CASSFRLGGTDTQYF.